The 12 T cell receptor beta chains reported below all come from one sample, sequenced in a study of T cell responses to AZD1222 COVID-19 vaccine (dated by TCRdb to the early 2020s). The time point label, read with the paper, signifies: about 28 days (+/-7) after the second vaccine dose. The library was prepared using the immunoSEQ multiplex PCR assay. This is the immuneACCESS table as TCRdb keeps it, with only in-frame sequences that have V and J called. A part of the clones is gone; compared with another copy, unresolved V genes explain less than half, and the rest is unexplained. This sample comprises 120,000 or so clones, roughly 86% of them detected only once. Around 2.9% of the sample belongs to the ten largest clones. Here the sequenced sample was peripheral blood, taken 28 days after the second AZD1222 dose. These receptors were collected from an adult who received the AZD1222 COVID-19 vaccine.

The chain carries TRBV2 and TRBJ1-2, with a possible D match to TRBD1 (6 bases). Trimming left V 5 bases short and J 3 bases short, with 13 bases between. Germline CDR1 is SNHLY and CDR2 is FYNNEI. This CDR3 is 14 amino acids long. CDR3 sequence (DNA): TGTGCCAGCAGTTTTCAGGGGAGGGACTATGGCTACACCTTC. Protein sequence: CASSFQGRDYGYTF.

This clone showed up just a few times. This chain joins TRBV4-1 and TRBJ1-2, with D tentatively TRBD1 (5 bases). The CDR3 has 15 amino acids. Germline V CDR1 and CDR2: MGHRA, YSYEKL. Trimming stripped 5 bases from V and 4 bases from J, with 17 bases between. CDR3 region: CASSARDYLSYGYTF. The CDR3 DNA follows: TGCGCCAGCAGCGCTAGGGACTATCTGAGCTATGGCTACACCTTC.

The chain has TRBV6-5 and TRBJ2-1; TRBD1 aligns across 7 bases. The CDR3 has 15 amino acids. J lost 7 bases, V lost 0 bases, and 6 bases had no gene match. Per the germline V gene, CDR1 is MNHEY and CDR2 is SVGAGI. CDR3 sequence reads: CASSYSGEGANEQFF. The CDR3 DNA follows: TGTGCCAGCAGTTACTCGGGCGAGGGGGCAAATGAGCAGTTCTTC.

The rearrangement links TRBV6-5 to TRBJ1-5, with D possibly matching TRBD1 (5 bases). With 6 bases removed from V and 4 bases from J, the gap between germline ends came to 10 bases. From germline, CDR1 is MNHEY and CDR2 SVGAGI. The CDR3 loop spans 13 amino acids. CDR3 bases: TGTGCCAGCAGGCCCGAGGGGAATCAGCCCCAGCATTTT. Its translation is CASRPEGNQPQHF.

The chain employs TRBV4-1 and TRBJ2-1; no firm D call. V was cut by 0 bases and J by 12 bases, with 21 bases left in between. CDR1 and CDR2 (germline): MGHRA, YSYEKL. The CDR3 is 16 residues long. The CDR3 nucleotides are TGCGCCAGCAGCCAAGAAACTTATGGACCCAGTGGTGGGCAGTTCTTC. Its translation is CASSQETYGPSGGQFF.

CDR3 amino acids: CASSLGHPGSPPYF. CDR3 coding DNA: TGTGCCAGCAGCTTAGGACATCCCGGGTCTCCTCCGTACTTC. The chain employs TRBV11-2 and TRBJ2-4, with unresolved D. The germline V gene encodes CDR1 SGHAT and CDR2 FQNNGV. This CDR3 is 14 amino acids long. Trimming left V 1 base short and J 15 bases short, with 19 bases between.

CDR3 in amino acids: CASGWTGGYEQYF. The CDR3 coding sequence is TGTGCCAGCGGGTGGACAGGGGGCTACGAGCAGTACTTC. The chain employs TRBV28 and TRBJ2-7; 10 positions match TRBD1. Germline assignment: CDR1 MDHEN and CDR2 SYDVKM. The CDR3 has 13 residues. V shed 8 bases and J 3 bases; nucleotides not matched to a gene: 4.

The chain combines TRBV7-2 with TRBJ1-6; D call uncertain. CDR3 length: 14 amino acids. Trimming shortened V by 3 bases and J by 12 bases, and 15 bases separated the two germline ends. Germline assignment: CDR1 SGHTA and CDR2 FQGNSA. CDR3 protein: CASSFVGSGLPLHF. The CDR3 DNA reads TGTGCCAGCAGCTTTGTGGGGTCGGGTCTACCCCTCCACTTT.

CDR3 DNA sequence: TGCGCCAGCAGCCACACCCAAGGCAACAATGAGCAGTTCTTC. Amino acids: CASSHTQGNNEQFF. The gene calls are TRBV4-1 and TRBJ2-1; D is unclear. The CDR3 covers 14 residues. Germline CDR1 and CDR2: MGHRA and YSYEKL. Trimming took 3 bases from V and 5 from J, leaving 11 bases between them.

The rearrangement joins TRBV2 to TRBJ2-7; TRBD1 matches at 11 bases. Trimming took 6 bases from V and 7 from J; bases not matched to a gene: 5. Germline V CDR1 and CDR2: SNHLY, FYNNEI. There are 13 residues in the CDR3. CDR3 in DNA: TGTGCCAGCAGCGGACAGGGGGCTGGGGAGCAGTACTTC. It codes for CASSGQGAGEQYF.

A remark on this clone: The same CDR3 is also encoded by other DNA sequences in this sample. The rearrangement uses TRBV6-5 and TRBJ2-2, with 7 bases identical to TRBD1. This CDR3 has 14 amino acids. The J segment lost 3 bases and the V segment lost 4 bases, leaving 2 bases of the junction unmatched. Germline CDR1 reads MNHEY; CDR2 reads SVGAGI. The CDR3 nucleotides read TGTGCCAGCAGTTTGACAGGGTACACCGGGGAGCTGTTTTTT. Its translation is CASSLTGYTGELFF.

The V and J genes are TRBV24-1 and TRBJ2-7; D unresolved. CDR1 is KGHDR, CDR2 SFDVKD, per germline. CDR3 length: 12 amino acids. V gave up 4 bases and J gave up 2 bases, with 5 bases separating them. The CDR3 reads CATSDRTYEQYF. Here the CDR3 DNA reads TGTGCCACCAGTGACAGAACCTACGAGCAGTACTTC.